This T cell receptor (beta chain) was sequenced for a study of blood T cell repertoires in COVID-19 (dated by TCRdb to between 2020 and 2021). Looking at the study overall: The collaborator samples originated in the United States, Italy and Spain and spanned the acute and convalescent phases of COVID-19. A freely available public database, intended as a resource for researchers studying the immune response to SARS-CoV-2, is where the repertoires were released. Samples came from the ongoing ImmuneRACE study (first 160 participants) plus 1,254 subjects from 6 global collaborators. The prospective study material was composed of cDNA or gDNA derived from T cells, B-cell-depleted T cells, or PBMCs. Deeply sampled blood TCRbeta repertoires from subjects exposed to, actively infected with, or recovered from COVID-19 were included in the dataset. Sample metadata almost always included a de-identified subject ID, COVID-19 status, age in years and sex. Where available, HLA class I and class II types were taken from metadata supplied by the sample provider and were not determined by assay-based typing.

Whole blood was collected in K2EDTA tubes by collaborating institutions according to the institutions' own protocols. For TCRbeta analysis, collaborator samples were shipped as frozen whole blood, as isolated PBMCs, or as DNA extracted from either sample type. Comments on this clone: The antigen it binds to is not known. The sample holds no much larger clone one base away, and base qualities are not on file.

The investigation overall reported the following: The amount of clinical and demographic metadata varied by source and participant and was provided uncurated.

TCRbeta CDR3 regions were amplified from genomic DNA using the immunoSEQ Assay, a bias-controlled multiplex PCR. In the original analysis: The number of nucleated cells in each sample was estimated from the amplification of reference gene primers within the assay. To quantify the absolute abundance of each unique TCRbeta CDR3 rearrangement, sequence reads were collapsed and filtered. For each sample, productive Simpson clonality was calculated as the square root of Simpson's diversity index over productive rearrangements. Sourced from immuneACCESS, this table was stored by TCRdb with only in-frame sequences that have V and J called. A share of the clones is absent; for the studies checked, an unresolved V gene accounts for under half, and the remainder has no known explanation. V and J calls and clone size are as listed in that table; D and trimming were resolved from the DNA. This sample is represented by around 200,000 clones; 80% to 90% of them were singletons. Of the sample, around 20% falls within the top ten clones.

Including cysteine and phenylalanine, the CDR3 has 17 amino acids. CDR3 DNA only is kept here, 51 bases in frame from base 1. Germline trimming: 5 bases from V, 4 bases from J; junction bases outside gene matches: 13. The CDR1 and CDR2 encoded by the germline V gene are SGHTA and FQGNSA. The chain couples TRBV7-2 to TRBJ1-2, and 10 junctional nucleotides match TRBD1. The TCR comes from a man in his sixties or seventies with active or convalescent COVID-19. Sequenced material: peripheral blood. The bases are TGTGCCAGCAGCGCGTGGACAGGGGGTAAATTCAGCTATGGCTACACCTTC. Its protein reads: CASSAWTGGKFSYGYTF.